This entry is about one TCR beta chain. The data derive from a study of blood T cell repertoires in COVID-19. Overall study context: Donors in the United States, Italy and Spain gave samples during acute or convalescent COVID-19. The cDNA or gDNA used as material had been derived from T cells, B-cell-depleted T cells, or PBMCs.

Germline CDR1 reads SGHAT; CDR2 reads FQDESV (reference sequence). V was trimmed by 0 bases and J by 2 bases, leaving 10 bases between them. CDR3 length equals 15 residues. Data came from immunoSEQ multiplex PCR; TCRdb stores just in-frame clones and leaves some out. The sample has around 190,000 clones; 70% to 85% are singletons. Specimen: peripheral blood. The origin of this receptor is a human donor in a cohort sampled during active COVID-19. The chain joins TRBV11-1 to TRBJ2-5; the D gene is possibly TRBD1 (6 bases). The DNA of the CDR3 is TGTGCCAGCAGCTTAGCGGACAGACGACAAGAGACCCAGTACTTC. It codes for CASSLADRRQETQYF.